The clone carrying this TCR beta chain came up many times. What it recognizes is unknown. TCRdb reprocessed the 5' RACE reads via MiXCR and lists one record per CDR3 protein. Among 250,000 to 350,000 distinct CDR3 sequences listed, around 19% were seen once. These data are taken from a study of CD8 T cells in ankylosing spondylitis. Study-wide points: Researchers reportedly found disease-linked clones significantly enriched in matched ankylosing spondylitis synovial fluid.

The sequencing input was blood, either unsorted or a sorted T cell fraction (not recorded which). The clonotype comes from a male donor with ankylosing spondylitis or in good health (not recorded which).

For the CDR3, the DNA is TGCGCCAGCAGCTTTGGGACAGCAACTAATGAAAAACTGTTTTTT. Its translation: CASSFGTATNEKLFF. The chain carries TRBV5-1 and TRBJ1-4; 7 bases are a match to TRBD1. The CDR3 runs 15 residues. With 2 bases clipped from V and 0 bases from J, the junction kept 1 base outside the gene matches. Germline V CDR1 and CDR2: SGHRS, YFSETQ.